This entry lists 7 T cell receptor beta chains sequenced from one sample in a study of CD8+CD57+ T cells in acquired aplastic anemia. For CDR3 and TCR beta VDJ profiling, genomic DNA was the template used. TCRdb re-derived calls from the reads in MiXCR, one entry per CDR3 protein. Of roughly 61,000 distinct CDR3 sequences in the sample, over 45% were seen once. Sequencing used sorted CD4+, CD8+, or CD8+CD57+ T cells (not recorded which) from PBMCs. These receptors were collected from a human donor in good health, serving as a control.

This clonotype was detected only once. The V and J genes are TRBV15 and TRBJ2-5; D ambiguous. CDR1 is LNHNV, CDR2 YYDKDF, per germline (reference sequence). The CDR3 has 13 residues. V lost 0 bases, J lost 2 bases, and 4 bases lay in between. In DNA, the CDR3 is TGTGCCACCAGCAGAGACGGACAAGAGACCCAGTACTTC. As protein: CATSRDGQETQYF.

CDR3 sequence (DNA): TGTGCCAGCAGCCCTCGGACTAGCGGGAGGAATGAGCAGTTCTTC. It specifies CASSPRTSGRNEQFF. This chain joins TRBV12-3 or TRBV12-4 and TRBJ2-1; the match to TRBD2 covers 14 bases. Germline trimming cut 6 bases from V and 7 bases from J; bases unmatched to any gene: 5. CDR3 length equals 15 residues.

This clonotype has more than one count but fewer than ten. A much larger clone is a single base away; this may be a read error. The rearrangement links TRBV2 to TRBJ2-5; D is ambiguous. Germline assignment: CDR1 SNHLY and CDR2 FYNNEI. V gave up 6 bases and J gave up 7 bases, with 18 bases separating them. This CDR3 comprises 14 residues. The chain's CDR3 is CASSPVAAEGTQYF. The CDR3 bases are TGTGCCAGCAGCCCGGTGGCAGCAGAAGGGACCCAGTACTTC.

The gene calls are TRBV25-1 and TRBJ2-3, with D possibly matching TRBD2 (6 bases). CDR3 size: 14 residues. Germline CDR1 reads MGHDK; CDR2 reads SYGVNS. The V end lost 3 bases, the J end lost 1 base, and 8 bases lay between the germline ends. CDR3 sequence reads: CASSEGLGTDTQYF. The CDR3 DNA reads TGTGCCAGCAGTGAGGGACTTGGCACAGATACGCAGTATTTT.

Ten or more counts support this clonotype. V gene TRBV3-1 combines with J gene TRBJ1-3; the D gene is possibly TRBD1 (6 bases). There are 15 residues in the CDR3. V dropped 1 base and J dropped 2 bases, with 9 bases sitting between them. Germline V gene sequence: CDR1 LGHDT, CDR2 YNNKEL (reference sequence). This CDR3 is CASSQGRTAGNTIYF. CDR3 coding DNA: TGTGCCAGCAGCCAAGGGAGGACAGCTGGAAACACCATATATTTT.

This clonotype was seen repeatedly, ten times or more. The chain uses TRBV13 and TRBJ2-2, with D possibly being TRBD1 (6 bases). The CDR3 extends over 19 amino acids. Germline V lookup: CDR1 PRHDT, CDR2 FYEKMQ (reference sequence). V lost 5 bases to trimming and J lost 6 bases, with 28 bases between them. CDR3 sequence: CASSQAPKLLQGNPGELFF. CDR3 in DNA: TGTGCCAGCAGCCAAGCACCAAAGCTACTACAGGGTAATCCCGGGGAGCTGTTTTTT.

This clonotype was seen ten or more times. The chain links TRBV28 to TRBJ2-7; 11 positions match TRBD1. Germline-derived CDR1 and CDR2 are MDHEN and SYDVKM. CDR3 length: 16 residues. Trimming took 4 bases from V and 2 from J; bases not matched to a gene: 7. Here the CDR3 reads CASSSPGTGGTYEQYF. The CDR3 nucleotides read TGTGCCAGCAGTTCCCCCGGGACAGGGGGTACCTACGAGCAGTACTTC.